The 24 T cell receptor beta chains listed next were all sequenced from one sample in a study of T-cell memory formation after mild COVID-19 (dated by TCRdb to 2020 to 2022). The library was built by means of 5' RACE. The instrument was an Illumina NovaSeq 6000. In TCRdb, the public reads were trimmed at Q25 with fastp and aligned with MiXCR, with productive beta chains retained. Rows are combined by CDR3 protein, so each entry shows the most common genes and DNA. The sample contains around 340,000 distinct CDR3 sequences, roughly 14% of them found a single time. Roughly a fifth of the sample is held by the ten biggest clonotypes. The sequencing sample was made of PBMCs or a T cell subset sorted from them (not recorded which). The receptors were gathered from a man younger than 35 who had mild COVID-19 (a few samples of this study predate the infection). The sample titles of this study are shuffled in the database, so cell type and time point are left out; the donor was told from shared clones.

This clonotype was counted only a few times. This chain connects TRBV6-2 or TRBV6-3 to TRBJ1-5; TRBD1 is a possible D gene (5 bases). The length of the CDR3 is 12 residues. The V end was cut by 4 bases, the J end by 6 bases, with 7 bases between. From germline, CDR1 is MNHEY and CDR2 SVGEGT. The CDR3 coding sequence is TGTGCCAGCAGTTGGGGCGGTCAGCCCCAGCATTTT. Translating gives CASSWGGQPQHF.

This chain connects TRBV9 to TRBJ2-3, with a tentative D call TRBD2 (6 bases). The CDR3 loop spans 19 amino acids. The germline V and J ends were trimmed by 2 bases and 1 base, with 23 bases remaining between them. Germline assignment: CDR1 SGDLS and CDR2 YYNGEE. This CDR3 reads CASSVEGGTHLLGTDTQYF. The DNA of the CDR3 is TGTGCCAGCAGCGTCGAAGGAGGGACTCACCTCTTGGGCACAGATACGCAGTATTTT. Variable domain in full (rest from reference TRBV9 and TRBJ2-3): DSGVTQTPKHLITATGQRVTLRCSPRSGDLSVYWYQQSLDQGLQFLIQYYNGEERAKGNILERFSAQQFPDLHSELNLSSLELGDSALYFCASSVEGGTHLLGTDTQYFGPGTRLTVL.

The rearrangement joins TRBV12-3 or TRBV12-4 to TRBJ2-7, with TRBD1 identical over 9 bases. This CDR3 has 14 amino acids. The trim removed 5 bases at V and 3 bases at J, leaving 5 bases unmatched. The CDR3 bases are TGTGCCAGCAGTGCCGGGACAGGGAACTACGAGCAGTACTTC. Its protein product is CASSAGTGNYEQYF.

About this clonotype: A read error may account for a junction end that differs from germline. The chain recombines TRBV4-3 with TRBJ1-6; D unclear. The CDR3 totals 16 residues. The germline gives CDR1 LGHNA, CDR2 YSLEER. CDR3 in amino acids: CASSQAFGRLGKPLNF. CDR3 DNA sequence: TGCGCCAGCAGCCAAGCCTTCGGGCGCCTGGGAAAACCCCTCAACTTT.

This clonotype was seen more than once but under ten times. The J gene is TRBJ2-5, the V gene TRBV11-1; TRBD2 matches at 7 bases. The V gene's germline CDR1 is SGHAT and CDR2 FQDESV (reference sequence). This CDR3 has 15 amino acids. Trimming took 5 bases from V and 7 from J; bases not matched to a gene: 13. The CDR3 loop is CASSGFAGGMGTQYF. The CDR3 DNA is TGTGCCAGCAGCGGCTTTGCCGGGGGGATGGGGACCCAGTACTTC.

This clonotype was seen at least ten times. The chain links TRBV7-2 to TRBJ2-2; 11 bases are a match to TRBD1. This CDR3 is 15 amino acids long. CDR1 and CDR2 (germline): SGHTA, FQGNSA. Trimming took 4 bases from V and 4 from J; bases not matched to a gene: 2. The CDR3 DNA is TGTGCCAGCAGCTGGGGACAGGGGGGCACCGGGGAGCTGTTTTTT. Its protein is CASSWGQGGTGELFF.

This clonotype appeared a few times. The chain joins TRBV5-1 to TRBJ2-1, with TRBD1 identical over 8 bases. The CDR3 loop spans 15 amino acids. After removal of 3 bases from V and 8 bases from J, the junction contained 10 bases not matched to a gene. Germline values: CDR1 SGHRS, CDR2 YFSETQ. The CDR3 region has the DNA TGCGCCAGCAGCTCCCGGGACAGGCTTTCGGATGAGCAGTTCTTC. This encodes CASSSRDRLSDEQFF.

This sequence joins TRBV11-2 and TRBJ1-1; TRBD1 is a possible D gene (5 bases). Germline loops: CDR1 SGHAT, CDR2 FQNNGV. The V end was cut by 2 bases, the J end by 8 bases, with 12 bases between. The CDR3 totals 13 residues. The CDR3 sequence: CASSLRGPSEAFF. CDR3 bases: TGTGCCAGCAGCTTAAGGGGCCCCTCCGAAGCTTTCTTT.

This chain uses TRBV3-1 with TRBJ1-5; TRBD1 matches at 9 bases. The trim removed 0 bases at V and 6 bases at J, leaving 3 bases unmatched. This CDR3 spans 15 amino acids. Germline V gene data show CDR1 as LGHDT and CDR2 as YNNKEL (reference sequence). CDR3 nucleotide sequence: TGTGCCAGCAGCCAAGATATGACAGGGGGTCAGCCCCAGCATTTT. Protein product: CASSQDMTGGQPQHF. The variable domain in full, with the rest retrieved from reference TRBV3-1 and TRBJ1-5, is DTAVSQTPKYLVTQMGNDKSIKCEQNLGHDTMYWYKQDSKKFLKIMFSYNNKELIINETVPNRFSPKSPDKAHLNLHINSLELGDSAVYFCASSQDMTGGQPQHFGDGTRLSIL.

This clonotype has more than one count but fewer than ten. The chain carries TRBV18 and TRBJ1-1; 7 nucleotides agree with TRBD1. Germline V gene sequence: CDR1 KGHSH, CDR2 LQKENI. J gave up 1 base and V 3 bases, and 5 bases lay outside the gene matches. The CDR3 covers 15 residues. The CDR3 bases are TGTGCCAGCTCACCGATGGCAGGGGGGAACACTGAAGCTTTCTTT. Its translation is CASSPMAGGNTEAFF.

This clonotype was counted between two and nine times. CDR3 loop: CASSLVATGVYEQYF. In DNA, the CDR3 is TGTGCCAGCAGCTTGGTGGCCACTGGGGTTTACGAGCAGTACTTC. V usage is TRBV5-5 and J usage is TRBJ2-7; no firm D call. V was trimmed by 0 bases and J by 4 bases, leaving 14 bases between them. The CDR3 is 15 amino acids. Germline V gives CDR1 SGHKS, CDR2 YYEKEE (reference sequence).

This clonotype showed up many times. The chain joins TRBV7-9 to TRBJ1-4; D is undetermined. CDR3 size: 13 residues. Trimming removed 5 bases from V and 5 bases from J, with 9 bases in between. The germline V gene encodes CDR1 SEHNR and CDR2 FQNEAQ (reference sequence). CDR3 in DNA: TGTGCCAGCAGCCCCGTAGGGAATGAAAAACTGTTTTTT. This codes for CASSPVGNEKLFF.

This clonotype has more than one count but fewer than ten. The V gene is TRBV28, the J gene TRBJ2-1; 8 bases agree with TRBD2. Germline trimming cut 8 bases from V and 6 bases from J; bases unmatched to any gene: 9. This CDR3 region has 14 residues. CDR1 is MDHEN, CDR2 SYDVKM, per germline. CDR3 sequence: CASAAGGGRNEQFF. The CDR3 bases are TGTGCCAGCGCCGCGGGGGGAGGTCGCAATGAGCAGTTCTTC.

The rearrangement uses TRBV5-1 and TRBJ2-7, with 16 bases identical to TRBD2. This CDR3 has 18 residues. In germline, CDR1 is SGHRS, CDR2 YFSETQ. The V gene end was trimmed by 3 bases and the J gene end by 7 bases; junction bases not matched to a gene: 13. The CDR3, as DNA: TGCGCCAGCAGCTACATCCCGGGACTAGCGGGAGGGCCGGGTGAGCAGTACTTC. Its translation: CASSYIPGLAGGPGEQYF.

The rearrangement links TRBV28 to TRBJ1-5; 7 bases map to TRBD1. This CDR3 has 15 amino acids. In germline, CDR1 is MDHEN, CDR2 SYDVKM. Trimming cost V 4 bases and J 6 bases; bases outside gene matches: 9. CDR3 sequence (DNA): TGTGCCAGCAGTTACGCGACAGGGATGGTTCAGCCCCAGCATTTT. Amino acids: CASSYATGMVQPQHF.

Ten or more counts support this clonotype. V usage is TRBV15 and J usage is TRBJ2-2; D might be TRBD1 (5 bases). This CDR3 has 14 amino acids. V was shortened by 2 bases and J by 5 bases, with 9 bases between the two germline ends. Germline lookup yields CDR1 LNHNV and CDR2 YYDKDF (reference sequence). CDR3 region: CATSRFQGTGELFF. In nucleotides, the CDR3 is TGTGCCACCAGCAGATTTCAGGGTACCGGGGAGCTGTTTTTT.

The gene calls are TRBV28 and TRBJ2-3, with D perhaps given as TRBD1 or TRBD2 (5 bases each). The CDR3 sequence is 16 residues long. The germline gives CDR1 MDHEN, CDR2 SYDVKM. Deletions cut 5 bases from V and 2 bases from J, with 17 bases between. The CDR3 DNA reads TGTGCCAGCAGTGCAGCCGGGACGGGGATCACAGATACGCAGTATTTT. This encodes CASSAAGTGITDTQYF. The whole variable domain, remainder taken from reference TRBV28 and TRBJ2-3, is DVKVTQSSRYLVKRTGEKVFLECVQDMDHENMFWYRQDPGLGLRLIYFSYDVKMKEKGDIPEGYSVSREKKERFSLILESASTNQTSMYLCASSAAGTGITDTQYFGPGTRLTVL.

This chain connects TRBV5-1 to TRBJ1-1; D call uncertain. Trimming took off 6 bases at V and 1 base at J, with 13 bases between the two ends. The CDR3 extends over 14 amino acids. From germline, CDR1 is SGHRS and CDR2 YFSETQ. The CDR3 bases are TGCGCCAGCAAGACCGAGGACGGGAACACTGAAGCTTTCTTT. Its protein product is CASKTEDGNTEAFF.

V gene TRBV5-1 combines with J gene TRBJ1-1; tentatively, D is TRBD1 (5 bases). The V gene's germline CDR1 is SGHRS and CDR2 YFSETQ. CDR3 size: 13 residues. The V and J ends lost 1 base and 5 bases respectively, with 9 bases between them. In nucleotides, the CDR3 is TGCGCCAGCAGCTTGATGCGGGGGACTGAAGCTTTCTTT. As protein: CASSLMRGTEAFF.

This clonotype was seen more than once but under ten times. This chain uses TRBV7-2 with TRBJ2-6; D perhaps matches TRBD1 (6 bases). V was pared by 3 bases and J by 2 bases, with 17 bases between. The CDR3 has 18 amino acids. CDR1 is SGHTA, CDR2 FQGNSA, per germline. DNA for the CDR3: TGTGCCAGCAGCTTCAGAGCTTACAGGGTTACTGGGGCCAACGTCCTGACTTTC. Translation: CASSFRAYRVTGANVLTF.

The chain links TRBV20-1 to TRBJ2-1, with a possible D match to TRBD2 (7 bases). The CDR3 has 17 residues. The germline V gene has CDR1 DFQATT and CDR2 SNEGSKA (reference sequence). V dropped 5 bases and J dropped 2 bases, with 22 bases sitting between them. The CDR3 DNA reads TGCAGTGCTGGGGGCTGGAGCGGGACCAGCCCCTACAATGAGCAGTTCTTC. It is translated as CSAGGWSGTSPYNEQFF.

The table lists this clonotype with a few counts. The CDR3 nucleotides read TGCAGCGCACGGGTCGGGACAGGGAGGTACGAGCAGTACTTC. Its protein is CSARVGTGRYEQYF. V gene TRBV29-1 combines with J gene TRBJ2-7, with 9 nucleotides matching TRBD1. Germline CDR1 SQVTM, CDR2 ANQGSEA. The CDR3 covers 14 residues. V shed 7 bases and J 4 bases; nucleotides not matched to a gene: 11.

This clonotype was seen a few times. The gene calls are TRBV11-2 and TRBJ1-4; D gene uncertain. The CDR3 runs 12 residues. Germline-derived CDR1 and CDR2 are SGHAT and FQNNGV. V was cut by 4 bases and J by 5 bases, with 5 bases left in between. The CDR3 here is CASSSYNEKLFF. The CDR3 bases are TGTGCCAGCAGCTCCTACAATGAAAAACTGTTTTTT.

The chain is built from TRBV20-1 and TRBJ1-5; D ambiguous. Germline V gene data show CDR1 as DFQATT and CDR2 as SNEGSKA (reference sequence). V gave up 0 bases and J gave up 9 bases, with 18 bases separating them. The CDR3 runs to 15 residues. The CDR3 sequence: CSARDSGDRWAPQHF. CDR3 nucleotides: TGCAGTGCTAGAGATTCAGGAGACCGTTGGGCGCCCCAGCATTTT.